Shown below are 8 T cell receptor beta chains from a single sample sequenced in a study of OX40 agonist ivuxolimab in advanced cancers. Sequencing used immunoSEQ multiplex PCR; TCRdb keeps in-frame clones, though not all of them. This sample has tens of thousands of clones, with around four fifths found just once. The specimen was CD4+ or CD8+ T cells sorted from blood, collected in a trial of the OX40 agonist ivuxolimab. The receptors derive from an adult with an advanced solid tumor such as melanoma, head and neck, liver or kidney cancer.

This rearrangement joins TRBV7-6 to TRBJ2-2; TRBD1 matches at 8 bases. The CDR3 loop spans 15 amino acids. J lost 7 bases, V lost 7 bases, and 11 bases had no gene match. CDR1 SGHVS and CDR2 FNYEAQ come from the germline V gene. This chain's CDR3 is CASTLSGGGGGELFF. The CDR3 region has the DNA TGTGCCAGCACCTTGTCAGGGGGCGGCGGCGGGGAGCTGTTTTTT.

This chain connects TRBV5-1 to TRBJ2-5; 7 nucleotides match TRBD1. The CDR3 consists of 14 residues. V dropped 4 bases and J dropped 2; count of bases not matched to a gene: 5. From germline, CDR1 is SGHRS and CDR2 YFSETQ. CDR3 DNA: TGCGCCAGCAGCCGTCGGGACAGACAAGAGACCCAGTACTTC. Its protein product is CASSRRDRQETQYF.

The V call is TRBV5-1, the J call TRBJ2-6; 7 bases fit TRBD1. V was pared by 3 bases and J by 2 bases, with 2 bases of the junction left unmatched. Germline loops: CDR1 SGHRS, CDR2 YFSETQ. The CDR3 is 15 residues long. For the CDR3, the DNA is TGCGCCAGCAGCTCTACAGGGGCTGGGGCCAACGTCCTGACTTTC. This encodes CASSSTGAGANVLTF.

V gene TRBV5-1 combines with J gene TRBJ1-1; D gene unclear. Trimming left V 4 bases short and J 1 base short, with 5 bases between. This CDR3 is built from 12 residues. CDR1 is SGHRS and CDR2 is YFSETQ in the germline V gene. The CDR3 DNA sequence: TGCGCCAGCAGCCCCCCGAACACTGAAGCTTTCTTT. Translating it yields CASSPPNTEAFF.

The chain has TRBV10-3 and TRBJ2-7; weak D call: TRBD2 (6 bases). The V gene lost 4 bases and the J gene lost 0 bases, with 10 bases spanning the gap. Per germline, CDR1 ENHRY and CDR2 SYGVKD. CDR3 length: 14 residues. Here the CDR3 reads CAISGLESSYEQYF. CDR3 coding DNA: TGTGCCATCAGTGGACTAGAAAGCTCCTACGAGCAGTACTTC.

CDR3 coding DNA: TGTGCCAGCAGCCCAGGACCGTACACTGAAGCTTTCTTT. It codes for CASSPGPYTEAFF. The V and J genes are TRBV28 and TRBJ1-1; D gene uncertain. CDR1 and CDR2 (germline): MDHEN, SYDVKM. V was shortened by 6 bases and J by 3 bases, with 11 bases between the two germline ends. The CDR3 is 13 amino acids.

This chain links TRBV9 with TRBJ1-4; 9 bases are shared with TRBD1. The ends lost 3 bases at V and 4 bases at J; junction bases unmatched: 7. There are 16 residues in the CDR3. Germline CDR1 and CDR2: SGDLS and YYNGEE. The CDR3 region is CASSEGTGNNNEKLFF. CDR3 DNA: TGTGCCAGCAGCGAGGGGACAGGGAACAATAATGAAAAACTGTTTTTT.

The chain combines TRBV7-9 with TRBJ1-1; unclear D gene. Germline CDR1 is SEHNR and CDR2 is FQNEAQ (reference sequence). The CDR3 runs 14 residues. Trimming cost V 4 bases and J 4 bases, with 13 bases left between them. CDR3 residues: CASSSRLGVTEAFF. The CDR3 bases are TGTGCCAGCAGCTCCCGTCTGGGTGTCACTGAAGCTTTCTTT. Filled out from reference TRBV7-9 and TRBJ1-1, the complete variable domain reads DTGVSQNPRHKITKRGQNVTFRCDPISEHNRLYWYRQTLGQGPEFLTYFQNEAQLEKSRLLSDRFSAERPKGSFSTLEIQRTEQGDSAMYLCASSSRLGVTEAFFGQGTRLTVV.